The 28 T cell receptor beta chains below were found in one sample sequenced in a study of blood T cell repertoires in COVID-19. Produced via immunoSEQ multiplex PCR; TCRdb's table is partial and in-frame only. This sample has a few hundred thousand clones, with roughly 81% found just once. The sample taken for sequencing was PBMCs or T cells enriched from blood (not recorded which). The receptors derive from a woman between 50 and 59 years old who had been exposed to COVID-19.

DNA for the CDR3: TGTGCCAGCACGAAGGGGCGGGAGCTGTTTTTT. Its translation: CASTKGRELFF. The rearrangement uses TRBV12-3 or TRBV12-4 and TRBJ2-2, with a tentative D call TRBD1 (5 bases). The CDR3 sequence is 11 residues long. With 7 bases removed from V and 9 bases from J, the gap between germline ends came to 9 bases.

V and J are TRBV10-3 and TRBJ1-3; D gene unclear. This CDR3 contains 16 residues. Trimming took 3 bases from V and 0 from J, leaving 12 bases between them. Germline V CDR1 and CDR2: ENHRY, SYGVKD. The CDR3 loop reads CAISDVENISGNTIYF. For the CDR3, the DNA is TGTGCCATCAGTGATGTCGAGAATATCTCTGGAAACACCATATATTTT.

CDR3 nucleotides: TGTGCCAGCAGCGTAGAGATAGGGGGTCACAATGAGCAGTTCTTC. It is translated as CASSVEIGGHNEQFF. The chain has TRBV9 and TRBJ2-1, with D tentatively TRBD1 (6 bases). The CDR3 extends over 15 amino acids. V shed 0 bases and J shed 5 bases, with 12 bases lying between them. Germline V lookup: CDR1 SGDLS, CDR2 YYNGEE. Using reference TRBV9 and TRBJ2-1 for the parts outside the CDR3, the full variable domain is DSGVTQTPKHLITATGQRVTLRCSPRSGDLSVYWYQQSLDQGLQFLIQYYNGEERAKGNILERFSAQQFPDLHSELNLSSLELGDSALYFCASSVEIGGHNEQFFGPGTRLTVL.

This chain links TRBV2 with TRBJ2-7; 9 positions match TRBD2. The CDR3 is 14 residues long. J gave up 3 bases and V 8 bases, and 8 bases lay outside the gene matches. Germline-derived CDR1 and CDR2 are SNHLY and FYNNEI. CDR3 nucleotide sequence: TGTGCCAGCGGCCCCGGGACTAGCCTCTACGAGCAGTACTTC. Protein product: CASGPGTSLYEQYF. Complete variable domain (other parts from reference TRBV2 and TRBJ2-7): EPEVTQTPSHQVTQMGQEVILRCVPISNHLYFYWYRQILGQKVEFLVSFYNNEISEKSEIFDDQFSVERPDGSNFTLKIRSTKLEDSAMYFCASGPGTSLYEQYFGPGTRLTVT.

The chain combines TRBV2 with TRBJ1-3; D gene unclear. The length of the CDR3 is 18 residues. Trimming shortened V by 2 bases and J by 2 bases, and 19 bases separated the two germline ends. The V gene's germline CDR1 is SNHLY and CDR2 FYNNEI. CDR3 sequence: CASSEILGGKVAGNTIYF. CDR3 in DNA: TGTGCCAGCAGTGAAATTTTAGGAGGGAAGGTGGCTGGAAACACCATATATTTT.

This clone is a singleton in its sample. The J gene is TRBJ2-6, the V gene TRBV7-3, with D possibly being TRBD1 (6 bases). CDR3 length: 18 residues. Germline loops: CDR1 SGHTA, CDR2 FQGTGA. V dropped 5 bases and J dropped 0 bases, with 17 bases sitting between them. CDR3 sequence: CASSPHATGGSGANVLTF. Written as DNA, the CDR3 is TGTGCCAGCAGCCCTCATGCGACAGGAGGCTCTGGGGCCAACGTCCTGACTTTC.

Concerning this clone itself: This sample includes further DNA sequences coding for the same CDR3. This rearrangement joins TRBV30 to TRBJ1-1; the D gene is possibly TRBD1 (5 bases). Germline-derived CDR1 and CDR2 are GTSNPN and SVGIG (reference sequence). Trimming removed 2 bases from V and 4 bases from J, with 5 bases in between. The CDR3 loop spans 11 amino acids. CDR3 coding DNA: TGTGCCTGGAGTAGGGGCACTGAAGCTTTCTTT. Translated, it gives CAWSRGTEAFF.

The chain's CDR3 is CASSPTEEGEAFF. CDR3 DNA: TGCGCCAGCAGCCCAACCGAGGAGGGGGAAGCTTTCTTT. The rearrangement uses TRBV4-3 and TRBJ1-1, with a weak D call TRBD1 (5 bases). From germline, CDR1 is LGHNA and CDR2 YSLEER. The CDR3 is 13 residues long. Trimming shortened V by 4 bases and J by 8 bases, and 14 bases separated the two germline ends.

This chain links TRBV11-2 with TRBJ2-5, with D tentatively TRBD2 (6 bases). This CDR3 contains 12 residues. CDR1 SGHAT and CDR2 FQNNGV come from the germline V gene. V shed 4 bases and J shed 4 bases, with 7 bases lying between them. The CDR3 region is CASSWDSETQYF. CDR3 nucleotides: TGTGCCAGCAGCTGGGACTCAGAGACCCAGTACTTC.

Here the CDR3 reads CASGSSVQGSEAFF. The CDR3 nucleotides read TGTGCTAGTGGTTCCTCGGTCCAGGGATCTGAAGCTTTCTTT. The chain combines TRBV12-5 with TRBJ1-1; D is possibly TRBD1 (5 bases). The CDR3 covers 14 residues. The V end was cut by 4 bases, the J end by 6 bases, with 15 bases between. In germline, CDR1 is LGHNT, CDR2 FRNRAP.

The rearrangement joins TRBV7-7 to TRBJ2-5, with a tentative D call TRBD1 (5 bases). Germline V gene sequence: CDR1 SSHAT, CDR2 FNYEAQ (reference sequence). This CDR3 region has 13 residues. Trimming pared 5 bases from V and 2 bases from J, leaving 9 bases between. This chain's CDR3 is CASSRQLQETQYF. CDR3 nucleotides: TGTGCCAGCAGCCGACAGCTACAAGAGACCCAGTACTTC. The whole variable domain, remainder taken from reference TRBV7-7 and TRBJ2-5, is GAGVSQSPRYKVTKRGQDVTLRCDPISSHATLYWYQQALGQGPEFLTYFNYEAQPDKSGLPSDRFSAERPEGSISTLTIQRTEQRDSAMYRCASSRQLQETQYFGPGTRLLVL.

J is TRBJ1-2 and V is TRBV12-3 or TRBV12-4; perhaps TRBD1 as D (5 bases). Trimming removed 7 bases from V and 5 bases from J, with 11 bases in between. The CDR3 covers 12 residues. The CDR3 loop reads CASTTGPYGYTF. CDR3 in DNA: TGTGCCAGCACTACAGGCCCATATGGCTACACCTTC.

CDR3 sequence: CASRWGQGARDGYTF. The CDR3 nucleotides are TGTGCCAGCAGGTGGGGACAGGGGGCGAGGGATGGCTACACCTTC. The V gene is TRBV27, the J gene TRBJ1-2, with TRBD1 matching over 12 bases. The CDR3 is made up of 15 amino acids. CDR1 is MNHEY, CDR2 SMNVEV, per germline (reference sequence). With V trimmed by 6 bases and J by 6 bases, 8 bases remained unmatched.

The rearrangement joins TRBV6-5 to TRBJ2-5; the D is unclear. The V gene's germline CDR1 is MNHEY and CDR2 SVGAGI. The CDR3 has 13 amino acids. V lost 2 bases and J 5 bases, leaving 9 bases between the germline ends. The CDR3 DNA sequence: TGTGCCAGCAGTTACGTCAGATCGGAGACCCAGTACTTC. This encodes CASSYVRSETQYF.

The rearrangement joins TRBV7-9 to TRBJ2-1; possible D gene TRBD2, 6 bases. CDR3 size: 14 residues. V shed 6 bases and J shed 5 bases, with 14 bases lying between them. Germline V gene sequence: CDR1 SEHNR, CDR2 FQNEAQ (reference sequence). In DNA form, the CDR3 reads TGTGCCAGCAGTTCTAGCGTTCGAAACAATGAGCAGTTCTTC. This sequence encodes CASSSSVRNNEQFF. The full variable domain, its missing parts supplied by reference TRBV7-9 and TRBJ2-1, is DTGVSQNPRHKITKRGQNVTFRCDPISEHNRLYWYRQTLGQGPEFLTYFQNEAQLEKSRLLSDRFSAERPKGSFSTLEIQRTEQGDSAMYLCASSSSVRNNEQFFGPGTRLTVL.

The V and J genes are TRBV14 and TRBJ1-1; D is perhaps TRBD1 (6 bases). The V gene's germline CDR1 is SGHDN and CDR2 FVKESK. CDR3 length: 14 residues. The V and J ends lost 4 bases and 0 bases respectively, with 9 bases between them. CDR3 sequence (DNA): TGTGCCAGCAGCCCGGACAGCTTGAACACTGAAGCTTTCTTT. Translating gives CASSPDSLNTEAFF.

The V gene is TRBV28, the J gene TRBJ1-1; no definite D call. Germline CDR1 reads MDHEN; CDR2 reads SYDVKM. The ends were cut back, 6 bases at V and 3 bases at J, with 17 bases in the middle. The CDR3 consists of 15 residues. The CDR3 sequence: CASSLMGTRDTEAFF. The CDR3 DNA follows: TGTGCCAGCAGCTTAATGGGTACGAGGGACACTGAAGCTTTCTTT.

This chain joins TRBV11-2 and TRBJ2-5, with a possible D match to TRBD1 (6 bases). The CDR3 extends over 15 amino acids. CDR1 and CDR2 (germline): SGHAT, FQNNGV. The V and J ends lost 5 bases and 5 bases respectively, with 18 bases between them. Written as DNA, the CDR3 is TGTGCCAGCAGCCCCACCGACAGGTCCACGGAGACCCAGTACTTC. Protein: CASSPTDRSTETQYF.

This clone was detected many times. This CDR3 is also generated by other DNA sequences in the sample. V usage is TRBV19 and J usage is TRBJ1-2; D remains unclear. Looked up from germline, CDR1 is LNHDA and CDR2 is SQIVND (reference sequence). The CDR3 runs to 14 residues. The V end lost 3 bases, the J end lost 2 bases, and 10 bases lay between the germline ends. The CDR3 DNA sequence: TGTGCCAGTAGTATCCCGGCGGGAAACTATGGCTACACCTTC. Encoded protein: CASSIPAGNYGYTF. The whole variable domain, remainder taken from reference TRBV19 and TRBJ1-2, is DGGITQSPKYLFRKEGQNVTLSCEQNLNHDAMYWYRQDPGQGLRLIYYSQIVNDFQKGDIAEGYSVSREKKESFPLTVTSAQKNPTAFYLCASSIPAGNYGYTFGSGTRLTVV.

V gene TRBV6-1 combines with J gene TRBJ1-5; TRBD1 agrees at 7 bases. CDR1 is MNHNS, CDR2 SASEGT, per germline. Trimming removed 1 base from V and 2 bases from J; junction bases left unmatched: 2. The CDR3 runs to 15 residues. The CDR3 DNA reads TGTGCCAGCAGTGAAGAAAGGGGGCGCAATCAGCCCCAGCATTTT. Residues: CASSEERGRNQPQHF.

The chain employs TRBV5-5 and TRBJ1-2, with TRBD1 matching 9 bases. Per the germline V gene, CDR1 is SGHKS and CDR2 is YYEKEE (reference sequence). The CDR3 totals 13 residues. V dropped 2 bases and J dropped 8; count of bases not matched to a gene: 4. The CDR3: CASSLQGAEGYTF. CDR3 bases: TGTGCCAGCAGCTTACAGGGGGCCGAAGGCTACACCTTC.

V usage is TRBV5-6 and J usage is TRBJ1-1; D is unresolved. Germline assignment: CDR1 SGHDT and CDR2 YYEEEE. V gave up 4 bases and J gave up 5 bases, with 9 bases separating them. The CDR3 spans 12 residues. The CDR3, as DNA: TGTGCCAGCAGCCGCGGCTGGACTGAAGCTTTCTTT. It encodes CASSRGWTEAFF.

The chain uses TRBV4-1 and TRBJ1-2; no reliable D call. Germline V gene lookup returns CDR1 MGHRA and CDR2 YSYEKL. V was clipped by 3 bases and J by 8 bases, with 19 bases between them. The CDR3 sequence is 15 residues long. As DNA, the CDR3 is TGCGCCAGCAGCCATCAAGGCGGCGGGAAGCCAGGCTACACCTTC. This encodes CASSHQGGGKPGYTF.

V gene TRBV3-1 (or the pseudogene TRBV3-2) combines with J gene TRBJ2-6; 7 nucleotides align to TRBD1. The germline gives CDR1 LGHDT, CDR2 YNNKEL (reference sequence). The CDR3 sequence is 18 residues long. Trimming took 4 bases from V and 4 from J; bases not matched to a gene: 13. CDR3 amino acids: CASSPVPSRGTGANVLTF. The CDR3 nucleotides are TGTGCCAGCAGCCCAGTACCTTCCAGGGGGACCGGGGCCAACGTCCTGACTTTC.

The chain is built from TRBV6-6 and TRBJ2-3; no firm D call. Looked up from germline, CDR1 is MNHNY and CDR2 is SVGAGI (reference sequence). The CDR3 sequence is 14 residues long. Deletions cut 2 bases from V and 4 bases from J, with 10 bases between. CDR3 region: CASSYIPQPDTQYF. The DNA of the CDR3 is TGTGCCAGCAGTTACATTCCACAGCCAGATACGCAGTATTTT.

The V gene is TRBV16, the J gene TRBJ1-1; unclear D gene. The CDR3 contains 16 residues. V was cut by 0 bases and J by 1 base, with 12 bases left in between. Germline CDR1 is KGHSY and CDR2 is FQNENV. Here the CDR3 DNA reads TGTGCCAGCAGCCAATCGCTGACTGTCTCGAACACTGAAGCTTTCTTT. Translated, it gives CASSQSLTVSNTEAFF.

This sequence joins TRBV10-1 and TRBJ2-3; tentative D call: TRBD2 (5 bases). Per germline, CDR1 WNHNN and CDR2 SYGVQD (reference sequence). CDR3 size: 14 residues. The V end was cut by 3 bases, the J end by 4 bases, with 11 bases between. Here the CDR3 reads CASSDPGSADTQYF. CDR3 sequence (DNA): TGCGCCAGCAGTGATCCGGGGAGCGCAGATACGCAGTATTTT.

The rearrangement joins TRBV7-2 to TRBJ2-5; D is uncertain. This CDR3 region has 13 residues. Germline lookup yields CDR1 SGHTA and CDR2 FQGNSA. V was trimmed by 3 bases and J by 4 bases, leaving 9 bases between them. CDR3 nucleotides: TGTGCCAGCAGCTTCGGTACCTTAGAGACCCAGTACTTC. It translates to CASSFGTLETQYF.